These 20 T cell receptor beta chains originate from one sample sequenced in a study of metastatic and nonmetastatic thyroid tumors. TCRdb reprocessed the PCR reads using MiXCR. Of approximately 30,000 clones in the sample, around a sixth were seen once. The entire patient cohort was treatment-naive prior to thyroid surgery. Sequencing was performed on blood. The receptors were sampled from a male donor with papillary thyroid cancer or a benign thyroid nodule (not recorded which). Some clones in this sample may be carry-over from other donors' samples.

V and J are TRBV19 and TRBJ1-5; D might be TRBD1 (5 bases). Germline V CDR1 and CDR2: LNHDA, SQIVND (reference sequence). The length of the CDR3 is 14 residues. The V end was cut by 5 bases, the J end by 2 bases, with 10 bases between. The CDR3 DNA follows: TGTGCCAGTAGTCCCGGACAACGCAATCAGCCCCAGCATTTT. Protein sequence: CASSPGQRNQPQHF.

In its sample, this clone ranks as medium-sized (0.01 to 0.1%). The chain combines TRBV28 with TRBJ2-7, with 9 positions matching TRBD2. The CDR3 is made up of 14 amino acids. Germline V gives CDR1 MDHEN, CDR2 SYDVKM. V dropped 6 bases and J dropped 3; count of bases not matched to a gene: 6. CDR3 nucleotide sequence: TGTGCCAGCAGGGGGACTAGCCATTTCTACGAGCAGTACTTC. Its translation: CASRGTSHFYEQYF. Looking up the rest from reference TRBV28 and TRBJ2-7 gives the full variable domain: DVKVTQSSRYLVKRTGEKVFLECVQDMDHENMFWYRQDPGLGLRLIYFSYDVKMKEKGDIPEGYSVSREKKERFSLILESASTNQTSMYLCASRGTSHFYEQYFGPGTRLTVT.

The chain combines TRBV20-1 with TRBJ1-4; tentatively, D is TRBD1 (6 bases). Germline loops: CDR1 DFQATT, CDR2 SNEGSKA (reference sequence). This CDR3 region has 17 residues. The V end lost 0 bases, the J end lost 1 base, and 15 bases lay between the germline ends. CDR3 sequence (DNA): TGCAGTGCTAGAGATTCGGGACACCTAGGAACTAATGAAAAACTGTTTTTT. This translates into CSARDSGHLGTNEKLFF.

This clone was recorded at least ten times. J is TRBJ2-3 and V is TRBV11-2, with D perhaps being TRBD1 or TRBD2 (6 bases each). The CDR3 is 15 residues long. V was trimmed by 1 base and J by 5 bases, leaving 13 bases between them. The germline V gene has CDR1 SGHAT and CDR2 FQNNGV. The CDR3 DNA is TGTGCCAGCAGCTTAGGCCCGGGGGCTGGAGATACGCAGTATTTT. It yields the protein CASSLGPGAGDTQYF.

The rearrangement uses TRBV14 and TRBJ2-1; 9 nucleotides match TRBD2. CDR1 and CDR2 (germline): SGHDN, FVKESK. This CDR3 spans 17 amino acids. Trimming took 4 bases from V and 3 from J; bases not matched to a gene: 10. This chain's CDR3 is CASSPLGSGSFYNEQFF. The CDR3 coding sequence is TGTGCCAGCAGCCCCCTGGGTAGCGGGAGTTTCTACAATGAGCAGTTCTTC.

Details on this clone: A read error is possible here, since a much larger clone lies one base away. V is TRBV7-9 and J is TRBJ2-1; tentatively, D is TRBD1 or TRBD2 (5 bases each). CDR3 length: 14 amino acids. CDR1 and CDR2 from the germline V gene are SEHNR and FQNEAQ (reference sequence). Trimming stripped 7 bases from V and 5 bases from J, with 15 bases between. CDR3 amino acids: CASITPGPNNEQFF. The CDR3 nucleotides are TGTGCCAGCATCACCCCGGGACCAAACAATGAGCAGTTCTTC. Variable domain in full (rest from reference TRBV7-9 and TRBJ2-1): DTGVSQNPRHKITKRGQNVTFRCDPISEHNRLYWYRQTLGQGPEFLTYFQNEAQLEKSRLLSDRFSAERPKGSFSTLEIQRTEQGDSAMYLCASITPGPNNEQFFGPGTRLTVL.

The rearrangement uses TRBV5-1 and TRBJ2-1; TRBD2 is a possible D gene (5 bases). Looked up from germline, CDR1 is SGHRS and CDR2 is YFSETQ. V lost 0 bases, J lost 6 bases, and 13 bases lay in between. This CDR3 is built from 15 residues. In DNA, the CDR3 is TGCGCCAGCAGCTTGGTGTCTAGCTCGGTCAATGAGCAGTTCTTC. Translation: CASSLVSSSVNEQFF. The entire variable domain, with the rest obtained from reference TRBV5-1 and TRBJ2-1, is as follows: KAGVTQTPRYLIKTRGQQVTLSCSPISGHRSVSWYQQTPGQGLQFLFEYFSETQRNKGNFPGRFSGRQFSNSRSEMNVSTLELGDSALYLCASSLVSSSVNEQFFGPGTRLTVL.

This clone showed up many times. The germline gene is not matched at one end of the junction; a read error may be the cause. This chain uses TRBV3-1 with TRBJ1-1, with D perhaps matching TRBD1 (6 bases). The CDR3 extends over 14 amino acids. The germline V gene encodes CDR1 LGHDT and CDR2 YNNKEL (reference sequence). The CDR3 loop is CASSPLGRTAGASF. DNA for the CDR3: TGTGCCAGCAGCCCTCTAGGTAGGACCGCAGGGGCTTCCTTT.

In its sample, this clone was seen a few times. Here the CDR3 reads CASSVLLGQGSEQYF. In DNA form, the CDR3 reads TGTGCCAGCAGTGTCCTGTTAGGACAGGGATCCGAGCAGTACTTC. This chain links TRBV28 with TRBJ2-7; 8 positions agree with TRBD1. The CDR3 totals 15 residues. CDR1 and CDR2 from the germline V gene are MDHEN and SYDVKM. V dropped 5 bases and J dropped 6; count of bases not matched to a gene: 12.

The chain joins TRBV7-3 to TRBJ2-3; D is ambiguous. V shed 1 base and J shed 3 bases, with 11 bases lying between them. Germline V gene data show CDR1 as SGHTA and CDR2 as FQGTGA. The CDR3 is 15 residues long. The CDR3 loop reads CASSLIHGGTDTQYF. The CDR3 DNA is TGTGCCAGCAGCTTAATTCATGGCGGTACAGATACGCAGTATTTT.

In DNA, the CDR3 is TGTGCCATCAGTGAGTTGGAGGGGAGCGGGAATGAGCAGTTCTTC. Amino acids: CAISELEGSGNEQFF. The chain carries TRBV10-3 and TRBJ2-1; D perhaps matches TRBD2 (6 bases). CDR1 ENHRY and CDR2 SYGVKD come from the germline V gene. The CDR3 extends over 15 amino acids. The germline V and J ends were trimmed by 1 base and 7 bases, with 14 bases remaining between them.

V gene TRBV5-1 combines with J gene TRBJ1-2; D is ambiguous. The CDR3 runs 13 residues. Germline loops: CDR1 SGHRS, CDR2 YFSETQ. V was pared by 3 bases and J by 2 bases, with 8 bases between. CDR3 sequence: CASSWGSNYGYTF. The CDR3 nucleotides are TGCGCCAGCAGCTGGGGTTCAAACTATGGCTACACCTTC.

This clone has only a few counts. A much bigger clone sits one base away, suggesting this may be a read error. The sample has other DNA sequences that encode this CDR3 too. The rearrangement links TRBV29-1 to TRBJ2-7; 9 nucleotides agree with TRBD2. The germline CDR1 and CDR2 sequences are SQVTM and ANQGSEA. Germline trimming cut 4 bases from V and 3 bases from J; bases unmatched to any gene: 4. This CDR3 is built from 13 residues. The CDR3 is CSVGGGGGYEQYF. In DNA form, the CDR3 reads TGCAGCGTTGGCGGGGGGGGCGGCTACGAGCAGTACTTC.

The V gene is TRBV2, the J gene TRBJ2-7; unclear D gene. Trimming pared 8 bases from V and 3 bases from J, leaving 14 bases between. The CDR3 sequence is 13 residues long. Germline loops: CDR1 SNHLY, CDR2 FYNNEI. The CDR3 loop reads CASLQTDFYEQYF. The CDR3 DNA reads TGTGCCAGCTTACAGACCGACTTCTACGAGCAGTACTTC.

Of note for this clone: The germline gene is not matched at one end of the junction; a read error may be the cause. This sample includes further DNA sequences coding for the same CDR3. The V call is TRBV15, the J call TRBJ1-1; no definite D call. The CDR3 covers 14 residues. Germline CDR1 is LNHNV and CDR2 is YYDKDF (reference sequence). CDR3 loop: CVTSRASLEYKAFF. The CDR3 nucleotides are TGTGTCACCAGCAGAGCGAGTCTGGAGTACAAAGCTTTCTTT.

This clone was detected only a few times. The junction departs from germline at one end; a sequencing error may be responsible. The rearrangement joins TRBV19 to TRBJ1-5, with a tentative D call TRBD1 (5 bases). The V gene's germline CDR1 is LNHDA and CDR2 SQIVND (reference sequence). This CDR3 has 14 amino acids. CDR3 nucleotides: TGTGCCTCCAGAGGTGGGGCTGGCAATCATCCCCAGCATTTT. Translation: CASRGGAGNHPQHF.

Of note for this clone: Because the CDR3's place on the DNA is in doubt, the DNA is left out and the CDR3 is given as listed by TCRdb. The chain uses TRBV6-2 or TRBV6-3 and TRBJ1-2; the table's TRBD1 call for D was not verified on the DNA. Ends included, the CDR3 has 21 residues. Germline CDR1 reads MNHEY; CDR2 reads SVGEGT. CDR3 sequence reads: CASSYSNEQFFGPGTIYGYTF.

Many counts were recorded for this clone. The genes are TRBV12-3 or TRBV12-4 and TRBJ1-4; D ambiguous. The CDR3 has 13 residues. V was shortened by 4 bases and J by 7 bases, with 10 bases between the two germline ends. CDR3 coding DNA: TGTGCCAGCAGTTCCTTCGGGGTTGAAAAACTGTTTTTT. Residues: CASSSFGVEKLFF.

Many counts were recorded for this clone. The rearrangement links TRBV20-1 to TRBJ2-7, with a weak D call TRBD1 (5 bases). Looked up from germline, CDR1 is DFQATT and CDR2 is SNEGSKA (reference sequence). The V gene lost 3 bases and the J gene lost 3 bases, with 24 bases spanning the gap. The CDR3 loop spans 17 amino acids. The CDR3 sequence: CSARGLLGLTVNYEQYF. As DNA, the CDR3 is TGCAGTGCTAGGGGTCTCCTGGGGCTGACAGTCAACTACGAGCAGTACTTC.

Worth noting for this clone: At one end, the junction sequence differs from germline, possibly due to a read error. The V and J genes are TRBV28 and TRBJ2-2; tentative D call: TRBD2 (5 bases). Germline-derived CDR1 and CDR2 are MDHEN and SYDVKM. The CDR3 is 14 amino acids. The CDR3 DNA reads TGTGCCAGCAGGAGCGGTCAATTCACCGGGGAGTTGTTTTTT. It is translated as CASRSGQFTGELFF.